The 32 T cell receptor beta chains reported below all come from one sample, sequenced in a study of T cell repertoires in cytomegalovirus infection. Their target antigens are unknown. TCRdb passed the reads through MiXCR, listing each CDR3 protein once. This sample has about 69,000 distinct CDR3 sequences, with about 29% found just once. The specimen was CD8+ T cells from cultured PBMCs, collected from culture after CMV antigen stimulation. The origin of the receptors is a human donor in good health (CMV status not recorded). Some clones in this sample may be carry-over from other donors' samples.

The chain uses TRBV7-6 and TRBJ2-7, with 9 bases matching TRBD1. With V trimmed by 5 bases and J by 2 bases, 7 bases remained unmatched. This CDR3 is 15 amino acids long. Germline V gene sequence: CDR1 SGHVS, CDR2 FNYEAQ. DNA for the CDR3: TGTGCCAGCAGCCTCGCGGGACAGGGCCCCTACGAGCAGTACTTC. Residues: CASSLAGQGPYEQYF. Complete variable domain (other parts from reference TRBV7-6 and TRBJ2-7): GAGVSQSPRYKVTKRGQDVALRCDPISGHVSLYWYRQALGQGPEFLTYFNYEAQQDKSGLPNDRFSAERPEGSISTLTIQRTEQRDSAMYRCASSLAGQGPYEQYFGPGTRLTVT.

This clonotype was found many times. The chain recombines TRBV7-2 with TRBJ1-2; no reliable D call. Germline V lookup: CDR1 SGHTA, CDR2 FQGNSA. Trimming took 4 bases from V and 4 from J, leaving 19 bases between them. The CDR3 covers 16 residues. CDR3 residues: CASSSLTDGAIYGYTF. In DNA, the CDR3 is TGTGCCAGCAGCTCTTTAACGGACGGAGCGATCTATGGCTACACCTTC.

This clonotype was found many times. This rearrangement joins TRBV12-3 or TRBV12-4 to TRBJ2-7; D is perhaps TRBD1 (5 bases). This CDR3 is 15 amino acids long. Trimming left V 5 bases short and J 0 bases short, with 14 bases between. CDR3 sequence (DNA): TGTGCCAGCAGTGACGGACACCTAAGCTCCTACGAGCAGTACTTC. Protein product: CASSDGHLSSYEQYF.

This clonotype has more than one count but fewer than ten. J is TRBJ2-6 and V is TRBV6-2 or TRBV6-3; D gene unclear. V lost 1 base to trimming and J lost 0 bases, with 7 bases between them. Per the germline V gene, CDR1 is MNHEY and CDR2 is SVGEGT. This CDR3 comprises 16 residues. The CDR3 region has the DNA TGTGCCAGCAGTTACTGGGAAACCTCTGGGGCCAACGTCCTGACTTTC. Protein: CASSYWETSGANVLTF.

V gene TRBV18 combines with J gene TRBJ2-5; D may be TRBD1 or TRBD2 (7 bases each). The length of the CDR3 is 13 residues. The V gene lost 6 bases and the J gene lost 5 bases, with 13 bases spanning the gap. Germline V gene sequence: CDR1 KGHSH, CDR2 LQKENI. CDR3 in DNA: TGTGCCAGCTCCCGACAGGGAGGGGAGACCCAGTACTTC. Protein: CASSRQGGETQYF.

The chain couples TRBV12-3 or TRBV12-4 to TRBJ1-2; TRBD1 matches at 8 bases. CDR3 length equals 14 residues. The trim removed 4 bases at V and 5 bases at J, leaving 6 bases unmatched. The CDR3 DNA sequence: TGTGCCAGCAGTTCCCGGGACAGGCGTTATGGCTACACCTTC. Translation: CASSSRDRRYGYTF.

With respect to this clonotype: A read error is possible here, since a much larger clone lies one base away. The V gene is TRBV7-8, the J gene TRBJ1-5, with D unresolved. The CDR3 consists of 14 residues. CDR1 and CDR2 from the germline V gene are SGHVS and FQNEAQ. Here the CDR3 DNA reads TGTGCCAGCAGCTTAGGGCCCGCCGGTCAGTCCCAGCATTTT. Translating it yields CASSLGPAGQSQHF.

This clonotype was seen a handful of times. The chain couples TRBV27 to TRBJ1-1; a weak D match, TRBD1 (5 bases). CDR1 MNHEY and CDR2 SMNVEV come from the germline V gene (reference sequence). This CDR3 is 17 amino acids long. The ends were cut back, 0 bases at V and 1 base at J, with 15 bases in the middle. The CDR3 reads CASSLSLPREGNTEAFF. The CDR3, as DNA: TGTGCCAGCAGTTTATCACTCCCCAGGGAGGGGAACACTGAAGCTTTCTTT.

This clonotype appeared a few times. The genes are TRBV30 and TRBJ2-7; 8 nucleotides align to TRBD1. V lost 2 bases and J lost 5; bases outside the gene matches: 8. The CDR3 totals 14 residues. CDR1 is GTSNPN and CDR2 is SVGIG in the germline V gene (reference sequence). CDR3 nucleotides: TGTGCCTGGAGTCGGACAGGGCGGTTGGACGAGCAGTACTTC. Its translation: CAWSRTGRLDEQYF.

This clonotype is a singleton in its sample. This chain's CDR3 is CASSYSERNEAFF. DNA of the CDR3: TGTGCCAGCAGTTACTCAGAACGGAATGAAGCTTTCTTT. The gene calls are TRBV6-8 and TRBJ1-1; D is unclear. The length of the CDR3 is 13 residues. Looked up from germline, CDR1 is MNHGY and CDR2 is SAAAGT. V was clipped by 0 bases and J by 7 bases, with 9 bases between them.

This clonotype was found a few times. V gene TRBV4-1 combines with J gene TRBJ1-4; no clear D gene. Germline V gene lookup returns CDR1 MGHRA and CDR2 YSYEKL. The ends were cut back, 1 base at V and 5 bases at J, with 8 bases in the middle. The CDR3 contains 14 residues. The DNA of the CDR3 is TGCGCCAGCAGCCAAGGTTCCCTGAATGAAAAACTGTTTTTT. Its protein product is CASSQGSLNEKLFF.

The V gene is TRBV6-2 or TRBV6-3, the J gene TRBJ2-7, with TRBD1 matching 9 bases. The CDR3 spans 14 residues. The germline V gene encodes CDR1 MNHEY and CDR2 SVGEGT. V dropped 5 bases and J dropped 2; count of bases not matched to a gene: 4. CDR3 in amino acids: CASSRDRVTYEQYF. The CDR3 nucleotides read TGTGCCAGCAGTCGGGACAGGGTAACCTACGAGCAGTACTTC.

The chain combines TRBV10-1 with TRBJ1-1, with D perhaps TRBD1 (5 bases). Germline CDR1 is WNHNN and CDR2 is SYGVQD (reference sequence). The CDR3 totals 13 residues. V lost 5 bases and J 6 bases, leaving 13 bases between the germline ends. This chain's CDR3 is CASSRDVVSEAFF. In DNA, the CDR3 is TGCGCCAGCAGTCGGGACGTGGTTTCTGAAGCTTTCTTT.

This sequence joins TRBV11-3 and TRBJ2-1, with D hard to call. The germline CDR1 and CDR2 sequences are SGHNT and YENEEA. This CDR3 has 13 residues. V shed 3 bases and J shed 7 bases, with 10 bases lying between them. The CDR3 here is CASSFTHGNEQFF. The CDR3 region has the DNA TGTGCCAGCAGCTTCACGCATGGTAATGAGCAGTTCTTC.

The gene calls are TRBV7-6 and TRBJ2-3; 11 bases fit TRBD2. Unmatched junction bases numbered 5, after V lost 5 bases and J lost 1 base. The CDR3 covers 16 residues. The V gene's germline CDR1 is SGHVS and CDR2 FNYEAQ. The DNA of the CDR3 is TGTGCCAGCAGCGTACTAGCGGGGGTAGGCACAGATACGCAGTATTTT. Translating gives CASSVLAGVGTDTQYF. Looking up the rest from reference TRBV7-6 and TRBJ2-3 gives the full variable domain: GAGVSQSPRYKVTKRGQDVALRCDPISGHVSLYWYRQALGQGPEFLTYFNYEAQQDKSGLPNDRFSAERPEGSISTLTIQRTEQRDSAMYRCASSVLAGVGTDTQYFGPGTRLTVL.

This clonotype was observed at least ten times. The chain recombines TRBV7-9 with TRBJ2-5; TRBD2 aligns across 11 bases. CDR1 is SEHNR, CDR2 FQNEAQ, per germline (reference sequence). The CDR3 is 15 residues long. V dropped 5 bases and J dropped 4; count of bases not matched to a gene: 6. The CDR3 protein is CASSPLAGGPETQYF. The CDR3 DNA reads as TGTGCCAGCAGCCCCCTAGCGGGGGGCCCAGAGACCCAGTACTTC.

This clonotype was seen ten or more times. This chain's CDR3 is CASSPVAGLSYEQYF. CDR3 DNA sequence: TGTGCCAGTAGTCCTGTAGCGGGGCTCTCCTACGAGCAGTACTTC. The chain couples TRBV19 to TRBJ2-7; 8 nucleotides match TRBD2. The germline V gene has CDR1 LNHDA and CDR2 SQIVND (reference sequence). CDR3 length equals 15 residues. Germline trimming cut 5 bases from V and 0 bases from J; bases unmatched to any gene: 6.

This chain uses TRBV6-2 or TRBV6-3 with TRBJ1-1; D is ambiguous. V gave up 6 bases and J gave up 1 base, with 18 bases separating them. The CDR3 has 16 amino acids. The germline CDR1 and CDR2 sequences are MNHEY and SVGEGT. In DNA, the CDR3 is TGTGCCAGCAGAATAAGGACCGAAGGGCGGAACACTGAAGCTTTCTTT. Its translation is CASRIRTEGRNTEAFF.

In its sample, this clonotype was seen a few times. V usage is TRBV12-3 or TRBV12-4 and J usage is TRBJ2-5, with D perhaps TRBD2 (7 bases). The CDR3 covers 15 residues. Trimming removed 3 bases at V and 5 bases at J, with 16 bases between. CDR3 bases: TGTGCCAGCAGTTTTGGGGGGGCCATAGATGAGACCCAGTACTTC. It encodes CASSFGGAIDETQYF.

The sample holds a few counts of this clonotype. V is TRBV7-8 and J is TRBJ1-5, with 7 bases fitting TRBD1. CDR1 and CDR2 (germline): SGHVS, FQNEAQ. The CDR3 length is 16 residues. The J segment lost 0 bases and the V segment lost 5 bases, leaving 7 bases of the junction unmatched. The DNA for the CDR3 is TGTGCCAGCAGCGAAACAGGGGTTGATAGCAATCAGCCCCAGCATTTT. As protein: CASSETGVDSNQPQHF.

The chain links TRBV20-1 to TRBJ2-6, with D possibly matching TRBD2 (5 bases). The CDR3 runs 17 residues. Between the trimmed V and J ends, which lost 3 bases and 1 base, there was a span of 16 bases. Germline-derived CDR1 and CDR2 are DFQATT and SNEGSKA (reference sequence). The DNA of the CDR3 is TGCAGTGCTAGTTCGGGGTCCCTCACTTCTGGGGCCAACGTCCTGACTTTC. Protein sequence: CSASSGSLTSGANVLTF.

This clonotype was seen more than once but under ten times. The chain uses TRBV20-1 and TRBJ1-3; a possible D gene is TRBD1 (6 bases). Per the germline V gene, CDR1 is DFQATT and CDR2 is SNEGSKA (reference sequence). V lost 2 bases to trimming and J lost 2 bases, with 13 bases between them. The CDR3 sequence is 15 residues long. CDR3 residues: CSARILSGAGNTIYF. The CDR3 nucleotides read TGCAGTGCTAGAATCTTATCAGGGGCTGGAAACACCATATATTTT.

The CDR3 DNA sequence: TGTGCCAGCCAACAAAAAGGGAACACTGAAGCTTTCTTT. This translates into CASQQKGNTEAFF. This rearrangement joins TRBV19 to TRBJ1-1, with unresolved D. V was shortened by 9 bases and J by 1 base, with 12 bases between the two germline ends. CDR3 length: 13 amino acids. Germline V gene sequence: CDR1 LNHDA, CDR2 SQIVND (reference sequence). Drawing the rest from reference TRBV19 and TRBJ1-1, the complete variable domain is DGGITQSPKYLFRKEGQNVTLSCEQNLNHDAMYWYRQDPGQGLRLIYYSQIVNDFQKGDIAEGYSVSREKKESFPLTVTSAQKNPTAFYLCASQQKGNTEAFFGQGTRLTVV.

For this clonotype: A much larger clone sits a single nucleotide away, making a read error possible. For the CDR3, the DNA is TGTGCCAGCAGCTTTAAGACAGATACGCAGTATTTT. Residues: CASSFKTDTQYF. The chain links TRBV7-2 to TRBJ2-3; D is undetermined. Trimming left V 3 bases short and J 3 bases short, with 4 bases between. This CDR3 has 12 amino acids. CDR1 SGHTA and CDR2 FQGNSA come from the germline V gene.

This clonotype has at least ten counts. The rearrangement joins TRBV7-9 to TRBJ1-1, with D perhaps TRBD1 (6 bases). The CDR3 has 15 amino acids. V dropped 6 bases and J dropped 0 bases, with 14 bases sitting between them. The germline V gene encodes CDR1 SEHNR and CDR2 FQNEAQ (reference sequence). CDR3 coding DNA: TGTGCCAGCAGTCCCAGGGGCAGCTTGAACACTGAAGCTTTCTTT. Its translation is CASSPRGSLNTEAFF.

The chain is built from TRBV19 and TRBJ1-2; 9 bases align to TRBD1. From germline, CDR1 is LNHDA and CDR2 SQIVND (reference sequence). V gave up 5 bases and J gave up 0 bases; unmatched junction bases: 13. The CDR3 loop spans 18 amino acids. The CDR3 DNA reads as TGTGCCAGTAGTGCGACCGGGACAGGGAGTAGGCCTAACTATGGCTACACCTTC. Amino acids: CASSATGTGSRPNYGYTF.

This chain connects TRBV9 to TRBJ2-2, with 9 bases lining up with TRBD2. This CDR3 contains 19 residues. Per germline, CDR1 SGDLS and CDR2 YYNGEE. The trim removed 3 bases at V and 3 bases at J, leaving 15 bases unmatched. CDR3: CASSGVGTSLLRDTGELFF. The CDR3 coding sequence is TGTGCCAGCAGCGGTGTCGGGACTAGCTTGCTTCGCGACACCGGGGAGCTGTTTTTT.

This clonotype was observed a few times. The chain employs TRBV3-1 and TRBJ1-1, with TRBD1 matching over 11 bases. The V and J ends lost 4 bases and 4 bases, in that order; junction bases with no gene match: 2. There are 14 residues in the CDR3. Germline V CDR1 and CDR2: LGHDT, YNNKEL (reference sequence). The CDR3 here is CASSRGTGGTEAFF. The CDR3 region has the DNA TGTGCCAGCAGCCGTGGGACAGGGGGCACTGAAGCTTTCTTT.

V is TRBV5-1 and J is TRBJ2-7; D is ambiguous. V lost 0 bases and J lost 2, with 6 bases in between. Germline assignment: CDR1 SGHRS and CDR2 YFSETQ. This CDR3 region has 13 residues. The CDR3 DNA sequence: TGCGCCAGCAGCTTGGGGGCTGCCTACGAGCAGTACTTC. Its translation: CASSLGAAYEQYF.

This clonotype was seen ten or more times. The rearrangement uses TRBV12-3 or TRBV12-4 and TRBJ2-5, with D unresolved. CDR3 length: 13 residues. Trimming took 5 bases from V and 1 from J, leaving 8 bases between them. The CDR3 sequence: CASSIVPQETQYF. As DNA, the CDR3 is TGTGCCAGCAGTATCGTCCCCCAAGAGACCCAGTACTTC.

V and J are TRBV9 and TRBJ2-1, with no clear D. CDR3 size: 14 residues. Germline assignment: CDR1 SGDLS and CDR2 YYNGEE. V lost 3 bases and J 5 bases, leaving 12 bases between the germline ends. The CDR3 sequence: CASSGVRGHNEQFF. The CDR3 coding sequence is TGTGCCAGCAGCGGGGTTAGAGGACACAATGAGCAGTTCTTC.

The chain is built from TRBV27 and TRBJ2-7; 8 nucleotides align to TRBD1. CDR1 is MNHEY, CDR2 SMNVEV, per germline (reference sequence). V lost 8 bases and J lost 0; bases outside the gene matches: 9. The CDR3 is made up of 15 amino acids. The CDR3 coding sequence is TGTGCCAGCTCCGAGAAGACAGGGGCCTCCTACGAGCAGTACTTC. It codes for CASSEKTGASYEQYF.